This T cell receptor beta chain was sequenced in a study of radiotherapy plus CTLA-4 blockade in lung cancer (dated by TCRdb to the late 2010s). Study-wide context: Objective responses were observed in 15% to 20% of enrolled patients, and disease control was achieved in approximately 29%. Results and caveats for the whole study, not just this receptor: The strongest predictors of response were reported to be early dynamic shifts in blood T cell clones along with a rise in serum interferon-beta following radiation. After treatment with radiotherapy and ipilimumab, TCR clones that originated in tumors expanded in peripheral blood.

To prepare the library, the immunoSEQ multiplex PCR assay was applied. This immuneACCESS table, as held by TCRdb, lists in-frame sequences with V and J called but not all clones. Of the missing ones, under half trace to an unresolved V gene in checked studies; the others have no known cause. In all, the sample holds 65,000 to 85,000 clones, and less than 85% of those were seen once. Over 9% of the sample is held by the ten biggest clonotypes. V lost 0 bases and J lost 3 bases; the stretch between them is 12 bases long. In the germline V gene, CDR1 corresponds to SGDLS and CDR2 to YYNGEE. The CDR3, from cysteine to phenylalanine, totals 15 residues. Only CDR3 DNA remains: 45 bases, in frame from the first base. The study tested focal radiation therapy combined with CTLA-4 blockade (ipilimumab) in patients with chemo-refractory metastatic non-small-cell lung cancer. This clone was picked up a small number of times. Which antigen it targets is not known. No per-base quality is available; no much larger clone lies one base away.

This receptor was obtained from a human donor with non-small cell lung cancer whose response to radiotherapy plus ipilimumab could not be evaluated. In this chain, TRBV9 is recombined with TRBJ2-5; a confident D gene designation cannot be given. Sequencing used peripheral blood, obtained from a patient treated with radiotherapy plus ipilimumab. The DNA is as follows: TGTGCCAGCAGCGTAGACGGTGGCGGTAAAGAGACCCAGTACTTC. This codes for CASSVDGGGKETQYF.